This TCR beta chain was recorded in a study of PD-1 blockade in classical Hodgkin lymphoma. The study's findings and limits: Healthy donors were reported to have higher baseline TCR diversity than newly diagnosed patients.

On this clone itself: The antigen remains unidentified.

All patients experienced relapse after autologous stem cell transplantation, and brentuximab vedotin exposure was variable. This CDR3 has 16 amino acids. In germline, CDR1 is SGHVS, CDR2 FQNEAQ. V lost 2 bases, J lost 1 base, and 11 bases lay in between. The repertoire was sequenced with immunoSEQ multiplex PCR; TCRdb's copy has only in-frame clones and lacks some. Of about 94,000 clones listed, approximately 89% were seen once; the top ten hold about 10%. This material consisted of peripheral blood mononuclear cells (PBMCs), taken before the second cycle of nivolumab. The chain employs TRBV7-8 and TRBJ2-2; tentative D call: TRBD2 (6 bases). The sequence came from a human donor with classical Hodgkin lymphoma. Here the CDR3 reads CASSLISGVNTGELFF. In nucleotides, the CDR3 is TGTGCCAGCAGCTTAATTAGCGGAGTGAACACCGGGGAGCTGTTTTTT.